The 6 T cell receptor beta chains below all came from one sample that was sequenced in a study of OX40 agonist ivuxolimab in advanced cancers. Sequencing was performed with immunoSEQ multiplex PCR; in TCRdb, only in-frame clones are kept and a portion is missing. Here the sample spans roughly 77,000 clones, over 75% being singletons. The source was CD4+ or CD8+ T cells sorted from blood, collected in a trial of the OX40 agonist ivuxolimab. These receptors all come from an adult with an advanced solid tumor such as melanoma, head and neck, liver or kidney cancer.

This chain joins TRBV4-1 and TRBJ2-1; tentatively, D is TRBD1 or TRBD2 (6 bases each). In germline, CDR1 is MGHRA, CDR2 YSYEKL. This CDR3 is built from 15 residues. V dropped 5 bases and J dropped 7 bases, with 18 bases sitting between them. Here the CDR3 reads CASSASGGRGNEQFF. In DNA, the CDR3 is TGCGCCAGCAGCGCTAGTGGGGGGCGCGGGAATGAGCAGTTCTTC.

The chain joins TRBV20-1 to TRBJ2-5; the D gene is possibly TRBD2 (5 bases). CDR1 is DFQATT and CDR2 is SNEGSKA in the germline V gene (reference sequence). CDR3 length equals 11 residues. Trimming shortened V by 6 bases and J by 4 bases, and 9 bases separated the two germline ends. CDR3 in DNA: TGCAGTGCCCTAGGAGGAGAGACCCAGTACTTC. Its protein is CSALGGETQYF.

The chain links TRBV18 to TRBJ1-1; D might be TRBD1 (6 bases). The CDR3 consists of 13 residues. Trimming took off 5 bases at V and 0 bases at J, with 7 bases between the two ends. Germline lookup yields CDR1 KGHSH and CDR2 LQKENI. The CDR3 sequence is CASSAGVNTEAFF. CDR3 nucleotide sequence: TGTGCCAGCTCAGCAGGGGTGAACACTGAAGCTTTCTTT.

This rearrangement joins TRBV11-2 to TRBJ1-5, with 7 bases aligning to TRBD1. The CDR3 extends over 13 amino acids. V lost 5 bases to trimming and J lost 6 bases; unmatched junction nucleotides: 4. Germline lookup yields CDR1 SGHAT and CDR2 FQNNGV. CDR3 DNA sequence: TGTGCCAGCAGCGAACAGGGGACTCAGCCCCAGCATTTT. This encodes CASSEQGTQPQHF.

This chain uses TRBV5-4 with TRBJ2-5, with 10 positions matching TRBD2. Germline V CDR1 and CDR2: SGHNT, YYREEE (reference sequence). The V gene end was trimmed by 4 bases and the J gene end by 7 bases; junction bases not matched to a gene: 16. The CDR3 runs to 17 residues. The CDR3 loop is CASSRNLTSGVSRTQYF. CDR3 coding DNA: TGTGCCAGCAGCCGAAACCTCACTAGCGGGGTTTCCCGGACCCAGTACTTC.

The chain's CDR3 is CASRETGLDTQYF. DNA for the CDR3: TGTGCCAGCAGGGAAACAGGTCTTGATACGCAGTATTTT. The rearrangement joins TRBV6-1 to TRBJ2-3; maybe TRBD1 (5 bases). CDR3 size: 13 residues. V was pared by 6 bases and J by 6 bases, with 13 bases between. CDR1 and CDR2 from the germline V gene are MNHNS and SASEGT.